The 12 T cell receptor beta chains given below trace back to one sample, sequenced in a study of cytomegalovirus exposure and HLA in healthy donors. 13 Jbeta primers and 60 Vbeta primers were used for the PCR. Sequenced by immunoSEQ multiplex PCR; TCRdb stores in-frame clones only, minus some. The profile shows about 130,000 clones, 80% of them singletons. Sequenced sample: PBMCs. These receptors were collected from a woman aged 40 to 55 in good health and CMV-seronegative.

The chain carries TRBV9 and TRBJ2-1; 9 nucleotides align to TRBD2. Trimming took 6 bases from V and 10 from J; bases not matched to a gene: 17. The CDR3 contains 16 residues. Germline V gene sequence: CDR1 SGDLS, CDR2 YYNGEE. CDR3: CASNAGGGRASWEQFF. As DNA, the CDR3 is TGTGCCAGCAACGCTGGGGGCGGGAGGGCCTCTTGGGAGCAGTTCTTC.

The chain employs TRBV4-2 and TRBJ1-6; TRBD1 matches 8 bases. This CDR3 has 13 residues. V lost 3 bases to trimming and J lost 9 bases; unmatched junction nucleotides: 1. Germline CDR1 is LGHNA and CDR2 is YNFKEQ. The CDR3 spells CASSQGQVSPLHF. As DNA, the CDR3 is TGTGCCAGCAGCCAGGGACAGGTTTCACCCCTCCACTTT.

This chain uses TRBV7-9 with TRBJ2-7, with TRBD1 identical over 7 bases. This CDR3 has 13 residues. CDR1 is SEHNR, CDR2 FQNEAQ, per germline (reference sequence). V gave up 5 bases and J gave up 7 bases; unmatched junction bases: 8. CDR3 sequence reads: CASSPGQVREQYF. CDR3 DNA sequence: TGTGCCAGCAGCCCCGGACAGGTGCGTGAGCAGTACTTC.

The chain recombines TRBV5-1 with TRBJ2-2; 12 bases match TRBD2. CDR1 and CDR2 (germline): SGHRS, YFSETQ. This CDR3 is 15 amino acids long. With 1 base clipped from V and 6 bases from J, the junction kept 1 base outside the gene matches. The CDR3 spells CASSLLAGGPGELFF. The CDR3, as DNA: TGCGCCAGCAGCTTGCTAGCGGGGGGGCCCGGGGAGCTGTTTTTT. Filled out from reference TRBV5-1 and TRBJ2-2, the complete variable domain reads KAGVTQTPRYLIKTRGQQVTLSCSPISGHRSVSWYQQTPGQGLQFLFEYFSETQRNKGNFPGRFSGRQFSNSRSEMNVSTLELGDSALYLCASSLLAGGPGELFFGEGSRLTVL.

V gene TRBV5-6 combines with J gene TRBJ1-2; TRBD1 agrees at 8 bases. CDR3 size: 16 residues. The germline gives CDR1 SGHDT, CDR2 YYEEEE. Trimming took 4 bases from V and 3 from J; bases not matched to a gene: 11. CDR3 loop: CASSGQGAWGDYGYTF. The CDR3 coding sequence is TGTGCCAGCAGCGGACAGGGTGCGTGGGGGGACTATGGCTACACCTTC. The variable domain in full, completed from reference TRBV5-6 and TRBJ1-2, reads DAGVTQSPTHLIKTRGQQVTLRCSPKSGHDTVSWYQQALGQGPQFIFQYYEEEERQRGNFPDRFSGHQFPNYSSELNVNALLLGDSALYLCASSGQGAWGDYGYTFGSGTRLTVV.

The rearrangement joins TRBV29-1 to TRBJ2-3; perhaps TRBD1 as D (5 bases). The germline gives CDR1 SQVTM, CDR2 ANQGSEA. V lost 2 bases, J lost 1 base, and 13 bases lay in between. The CDR3 extends over 15 amino acids. The CDR3 nucleotides read TGCAGCGTTGAAAGGGGCAGGGCCGGCACAGATACGCAGTATTTT. Translation gives CSVERGRAGTDTQYF.

The chain has TRBV9 and TRBJ2-7, with 7 bases lining up with TRBD1. Germline values: CDR1 SGDLS, CDR2 YYNGEE. The CDR3 covers 15 residues. J gave up 4 bases and V 1 base, and 8 bases lay outside the gene matches. CDR3 protein: CASSVTTGSNYEQYF. The DNA of the CDR3 is TGTGCCAGCAGCGTAACGACAGGGTCCAATTACGAGCAGTACTTC.

This clone was seen just once. This sequence joins TRBV7-8 and TRBJ2-1; D call uncertain. V was shortened by 4 bases and J by 4 bases, with 8 bases between the two germline ends. This CDR3 contains 13 residues. CDR1 and CDR2 (germline): SGHVS, FQNEAQ. CDR3 loop: CASSWAFYNEQFF. CDR3 bases: TGTGCCAGCAGCTGGGCCTTTTACAATGAGCAGTTCTTC.

The chain employs TRBV6-5 and TRBJ2-5, with D possibly TRBD2 on 6 matching bases. The J call may be faulty, since TRBJ2-7 better matches the DNA end. Germline CDR1 reads MNHEY; CDR2 reads SVGAGI. This CDR3 has 15 residues. CDR3 DNA: TGTGCCAGCAGTTACGGCGGGGACGCCTCCTACGAGCAGTACTTC. Protein sequence: CASSYGGDASYEQYF.

The chain uses TRBV11-1 and TRBJ2-5; 8 bases line up with TRBD2. This CDR3 spans 14 amino acids. The germline V gene encodes CDR1 SGHAT and CDR2 FQDESV (reference sequence). V gave up 6 bases and J gave up 5 bases; unmatched junction bases: 8. This chain's CDR3 is CASSRGLAFETQYF. CDR3 nucleotides: TGTGCCAGCAGTCGCGGACTAGCTTTCGAGACCCAGTACTTC.

This rearrangement joins TRBV28 to TRBJ2-7; D is possibly TRBD1 (5 bases). The CDR3 contains 13 residues. Between the trimmed V and J ends, which lost 10 bases and 6 bases, there was a span of 19 bases. Germline V gene lookup returns CDR1 MDHEN and CDR2 SYDVKM. The CDR3 DNA follows: TGTGCCACCCACAAAACCAGGGTGATCGAGCAGTACTTC. Protein product: CATHKTRVIEQYF. Based on the CDR3 plus reference TRBV28 and TRBJ2-7, the full variable domain is DVKVTQSSRYLVKRTGEKVFLECVQDMDHENMFWYRQDPGLGLRLIYFSYDVKMKEKGDIPEGYSVSREKKERFSLILESASTNQTSMYLCATHKTRVIEQYFGPGTRLTVT.

The chain recombines TRBV29-1 with TRBJ1-1; D not resolved. Germline V gives CDR1 SQVTM, CDR2 ANQGSEA. The CDR3 runs 17 residues. The V end was cut by 8 bases, the J end by 0 bases, with 25 bases between. For the CDR3, the DNA is TGCAGCACAACCGGCCACAGCCGACCAACGATGAACACTGAAGCTTTCTTT. Translation: CSTTGHSRPTMNTEAFF.